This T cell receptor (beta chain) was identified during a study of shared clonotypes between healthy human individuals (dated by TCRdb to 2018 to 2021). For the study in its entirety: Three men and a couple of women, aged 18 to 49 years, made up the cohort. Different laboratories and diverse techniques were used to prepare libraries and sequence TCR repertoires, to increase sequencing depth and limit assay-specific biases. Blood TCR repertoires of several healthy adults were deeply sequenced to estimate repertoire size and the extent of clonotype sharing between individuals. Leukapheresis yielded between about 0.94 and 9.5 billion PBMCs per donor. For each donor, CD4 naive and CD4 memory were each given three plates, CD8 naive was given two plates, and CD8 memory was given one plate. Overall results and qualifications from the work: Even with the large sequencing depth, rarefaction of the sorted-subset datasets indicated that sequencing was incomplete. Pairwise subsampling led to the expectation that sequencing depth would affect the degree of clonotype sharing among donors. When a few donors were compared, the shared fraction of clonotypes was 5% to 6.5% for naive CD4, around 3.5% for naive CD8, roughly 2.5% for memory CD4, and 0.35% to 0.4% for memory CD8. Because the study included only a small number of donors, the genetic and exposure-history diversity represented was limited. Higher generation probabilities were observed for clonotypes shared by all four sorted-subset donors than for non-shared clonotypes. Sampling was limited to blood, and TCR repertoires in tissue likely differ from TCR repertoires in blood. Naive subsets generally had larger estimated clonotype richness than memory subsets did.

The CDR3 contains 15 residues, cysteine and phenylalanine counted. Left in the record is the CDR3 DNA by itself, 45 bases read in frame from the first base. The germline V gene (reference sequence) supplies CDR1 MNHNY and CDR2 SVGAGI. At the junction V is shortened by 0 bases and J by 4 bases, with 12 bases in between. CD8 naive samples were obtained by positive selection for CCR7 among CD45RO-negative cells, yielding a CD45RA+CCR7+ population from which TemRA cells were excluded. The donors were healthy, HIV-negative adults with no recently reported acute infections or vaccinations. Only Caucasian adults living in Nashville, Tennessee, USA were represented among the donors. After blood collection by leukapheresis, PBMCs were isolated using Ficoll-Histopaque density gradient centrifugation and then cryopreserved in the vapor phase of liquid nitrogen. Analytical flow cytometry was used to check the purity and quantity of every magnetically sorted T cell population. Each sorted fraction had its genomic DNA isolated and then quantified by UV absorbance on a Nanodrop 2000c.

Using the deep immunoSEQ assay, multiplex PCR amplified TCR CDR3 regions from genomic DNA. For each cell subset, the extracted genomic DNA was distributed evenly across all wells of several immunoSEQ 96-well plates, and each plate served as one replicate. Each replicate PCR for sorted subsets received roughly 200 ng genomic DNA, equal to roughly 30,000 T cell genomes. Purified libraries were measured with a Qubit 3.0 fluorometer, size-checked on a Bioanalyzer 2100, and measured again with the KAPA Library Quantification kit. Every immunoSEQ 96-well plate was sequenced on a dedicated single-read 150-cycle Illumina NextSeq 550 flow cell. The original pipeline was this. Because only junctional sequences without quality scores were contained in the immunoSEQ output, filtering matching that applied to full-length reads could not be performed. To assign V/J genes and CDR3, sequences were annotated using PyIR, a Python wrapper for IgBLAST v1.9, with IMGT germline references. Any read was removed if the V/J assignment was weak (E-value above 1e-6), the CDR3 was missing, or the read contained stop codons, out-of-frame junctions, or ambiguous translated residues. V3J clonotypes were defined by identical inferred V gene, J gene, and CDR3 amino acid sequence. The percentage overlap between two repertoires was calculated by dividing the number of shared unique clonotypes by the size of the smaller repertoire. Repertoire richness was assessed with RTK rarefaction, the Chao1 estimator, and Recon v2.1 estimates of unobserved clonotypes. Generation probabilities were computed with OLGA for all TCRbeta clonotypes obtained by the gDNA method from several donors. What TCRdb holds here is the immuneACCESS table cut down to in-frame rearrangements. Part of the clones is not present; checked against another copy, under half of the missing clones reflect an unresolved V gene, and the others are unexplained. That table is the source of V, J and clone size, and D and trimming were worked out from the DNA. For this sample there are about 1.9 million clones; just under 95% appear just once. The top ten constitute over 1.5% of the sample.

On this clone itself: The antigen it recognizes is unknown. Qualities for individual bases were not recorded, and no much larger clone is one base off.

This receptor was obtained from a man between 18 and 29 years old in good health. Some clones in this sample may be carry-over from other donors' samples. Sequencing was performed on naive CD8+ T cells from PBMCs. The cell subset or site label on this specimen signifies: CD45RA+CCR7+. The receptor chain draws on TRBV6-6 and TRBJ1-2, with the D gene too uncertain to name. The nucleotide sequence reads TGTGCCAGCAGTTACTCGAAAAGGGATGGCTATGGCTACACCTTC. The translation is CASSYSKRDGYGYTF.